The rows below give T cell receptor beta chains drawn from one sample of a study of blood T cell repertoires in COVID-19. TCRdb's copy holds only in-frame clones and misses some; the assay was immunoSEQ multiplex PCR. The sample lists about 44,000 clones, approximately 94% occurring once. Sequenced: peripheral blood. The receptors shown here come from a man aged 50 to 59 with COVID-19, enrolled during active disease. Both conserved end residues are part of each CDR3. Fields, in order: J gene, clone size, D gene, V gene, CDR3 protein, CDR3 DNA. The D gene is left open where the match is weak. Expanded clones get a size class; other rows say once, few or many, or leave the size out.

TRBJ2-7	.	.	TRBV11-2	CASSLDRRGISYEQYF	TGTGCCAGCAGCTTAGATCGACGGGGGATATCCTACGAGCAGTACTTC
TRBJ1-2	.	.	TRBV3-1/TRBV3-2	CASSQDRYGYTF	TGTGCCAGCAGCCAAGATCGGTATGGCTACACCTTC
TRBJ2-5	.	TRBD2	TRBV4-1	CASSQDRRGGETQYF	TGCGCCAGCAGCCAAGATAGGAGGGGAGGGGAGACCCAGTACTTC
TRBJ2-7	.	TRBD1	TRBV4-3	CASSQARQGYEQYF	TGCGCCAGCAGCCAAGCGCGACAGGGCTACGAGCAGTACTTC
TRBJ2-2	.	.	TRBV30	CACPVRSTGELFF	TGTGCCTGCCCCGTTAGGAGTACCGGGGAGCTGTTTTTT
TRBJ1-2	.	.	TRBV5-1	CASSPSLGADGYTF	TGCGCCAGCAGCCCTTCGTTGGGGGCTGATGGCTACACCTTC
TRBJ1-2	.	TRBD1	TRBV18	CASSRDRVENYGYTF	TGTGCCAGCTCACGCGACAGGGTCGAGAACTATGGCTACACCTTC
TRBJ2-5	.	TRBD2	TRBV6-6	CASSTRTSGTQETQYF	TGTGCCAGCAGTACCAGGACTAGCGGGACCCAAGAGACCCAGTACTTC
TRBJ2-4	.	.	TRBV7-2	CASSLGGSTLVKNIQYF	TGTGCCAGCAGCTTAGGAGGGTCCACGCTAGTCAAAAACATTCAGTACTTC
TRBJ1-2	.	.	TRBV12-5	CASGLSPAGGYTF	TGTGCTAGTGGTTTGTCTCCAGCGGGCGGCTACACCTTC
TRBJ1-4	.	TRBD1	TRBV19	CASSADRGNEKLFF	TGTGCCAGTAGTGCGGACAGGGGTAATGAAAAACTGTTTTTT
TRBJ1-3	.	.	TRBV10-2	CASSESRQDLSGNTIYF	TGCGCCAGCAGTGAGTCGCGACAGGACCTCTCTGGAAACACCATATATTTT
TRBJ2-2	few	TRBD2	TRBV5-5	CASSLVPAGGSTGELFF	TGTGCCAGCAGCTTGGTTCCGGCGGGAGGGTCCACCGGGGAGCTGTTTTTT
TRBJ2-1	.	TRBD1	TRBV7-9	CASSFTRTGGSDEQFF	TGTGCCAGCAGTTTCACTAGGACAGGGGGCAGCGATGAGCAGTTCTTC
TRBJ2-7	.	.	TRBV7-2	CASSLAPHRVTHEQYF	TGTGCCAGCAGCTTAGCCCCTCATCGGGTTACCCACGAGCAGTACTTC
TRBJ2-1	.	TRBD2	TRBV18	CASVTGPGREGQYEQFF	TGTGCCAGCGTGACCGGACCGGGGCGGGAGGGCCAGTATGAGCAGTTCTTC
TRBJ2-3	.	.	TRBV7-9	CASSLVHQSTDTQYF	TGTGCCAGCAGCTTAGTCCACCAGAGCACAGATACGCAGTATTTT
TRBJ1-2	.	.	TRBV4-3	CASSQDISGYYGYTF	TGCGCCAGCAGCCAAGATATAAGCGGGTACTATGGCTACACCTTC
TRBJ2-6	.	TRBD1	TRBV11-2	CASSRDRASGANVLTF	TGTGCCAGCAGCCGGGACAGGGCCTCTGGGGCCAACGTCCTGACTTTC
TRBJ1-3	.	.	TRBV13	CASTQSWGTSGNTIYF	TGTGCCAGCACTCAATCCTGGGGCACCTCTGGAAACACCATATATTTT
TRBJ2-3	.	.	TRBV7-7	CASSRGSTDTQYF	TGTGCTAGCAGCCGGGGTAGCACAGATACGCAGTATTTT
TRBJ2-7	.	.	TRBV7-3	CASSLGGRGYEQYF	TGTGCCAGCAGCTTAGGGGGCAGGGGCTACGAGCAGTACTTC
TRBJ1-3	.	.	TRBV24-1	CATSDPGQGSGNTIYF	TGTGCCACCAGTGATCCGGGACAAGGCTCTGGAAACACCATATATTTT
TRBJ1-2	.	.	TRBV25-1	CASSELSYGYTF	TGTGCCAGCAGTGAATTGAGTTATGGCTACACCTTC
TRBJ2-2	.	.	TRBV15	CATSTAGLTNTGELFF	TGTGCCACCAGCACCGCGGGCTTAACGAACACCGGGGAGCTGTTTTTT
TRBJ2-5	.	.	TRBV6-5	CASSPPAGSGETQYF	TGTGCCAGCAGCCCCCCGGCCGGGTCAGGGGAGACCCAGTACTTC
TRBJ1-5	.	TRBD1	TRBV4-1	CASSPTGVQQPQHF	TGCGCCAGCAGTCCAACAGGGGTTCAACAGCCCCAGCATTTT
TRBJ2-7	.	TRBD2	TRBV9	CASSQSGSRPYEQYF	TGTGCCAGCAGCCAAAGCGGGAGTAGGCCCTACGAGCAGTACTTC
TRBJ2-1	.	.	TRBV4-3	CASSQEGGFYNEQFF	TGCGCCAGCAGCCAAGAAGGAGGGTTCTACAATGAGCAGTTCTTC
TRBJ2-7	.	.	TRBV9	CASSVDVRGRVEQYF	TGTGCCAGCAGCGTAGATGTTCGGGGTAGGGTCGAGCAGTACTTC
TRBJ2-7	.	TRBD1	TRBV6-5	CASRGQGDEQYF	TGTGCCAGCCGGGGCCAGGGGGACGAGCAGTACTTC
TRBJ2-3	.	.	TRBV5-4	CASSLVLGEDTQYF	TGTGCCAGCAGCTTGGTACTAGGTGAAGATACGCAGTATTTT
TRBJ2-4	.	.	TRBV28	CASSSNRYRVGKNIQYF	TGTGCCAGCAGTTCTAACCGATACAGGGTGGGCAAAAACATTCAGTACTTC
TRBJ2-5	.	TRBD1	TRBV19	CASNQGASQTQYF	TGTGCCAGTAACCAGGGGGCGAGCCAGACCCAGTACTTC
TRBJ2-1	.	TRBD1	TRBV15	CATSRGDSYNEQFF	TGTGCCACCAGCAGAGGGGACAGCTACAATGAGCAGTTCTTC
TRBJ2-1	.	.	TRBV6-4	CASSASASYNEQFF	TGTGCCAGCAGTGCTAGCGCCTCCTACAATGAGCAGTTCTTC
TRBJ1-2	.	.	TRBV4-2	CASSPNPGTGYGYTF	TGTGCCAGCAGCCCTAACCCGGGGACTGGCTATGGCTACACCTTC